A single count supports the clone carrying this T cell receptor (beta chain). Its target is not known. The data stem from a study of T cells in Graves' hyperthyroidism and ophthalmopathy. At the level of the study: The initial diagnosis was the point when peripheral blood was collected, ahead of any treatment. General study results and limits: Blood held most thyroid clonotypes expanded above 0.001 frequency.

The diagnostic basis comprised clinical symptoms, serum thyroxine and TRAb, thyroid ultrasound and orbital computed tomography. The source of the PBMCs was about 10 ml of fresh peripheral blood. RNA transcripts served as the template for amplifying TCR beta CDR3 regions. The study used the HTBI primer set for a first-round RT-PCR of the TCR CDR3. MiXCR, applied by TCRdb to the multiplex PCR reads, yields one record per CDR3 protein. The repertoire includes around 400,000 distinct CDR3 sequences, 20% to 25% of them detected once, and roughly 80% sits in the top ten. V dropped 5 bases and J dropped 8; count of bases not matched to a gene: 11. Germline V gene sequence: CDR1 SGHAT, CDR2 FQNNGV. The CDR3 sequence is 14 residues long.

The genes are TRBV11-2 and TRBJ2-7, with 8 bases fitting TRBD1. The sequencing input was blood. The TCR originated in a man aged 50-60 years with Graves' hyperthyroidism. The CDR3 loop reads CASSPGAGGAKQYF. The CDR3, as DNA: TGTGCCAGCAGCCCCGGGGCAGGGGGCGCCAAGCAGTACTTC.